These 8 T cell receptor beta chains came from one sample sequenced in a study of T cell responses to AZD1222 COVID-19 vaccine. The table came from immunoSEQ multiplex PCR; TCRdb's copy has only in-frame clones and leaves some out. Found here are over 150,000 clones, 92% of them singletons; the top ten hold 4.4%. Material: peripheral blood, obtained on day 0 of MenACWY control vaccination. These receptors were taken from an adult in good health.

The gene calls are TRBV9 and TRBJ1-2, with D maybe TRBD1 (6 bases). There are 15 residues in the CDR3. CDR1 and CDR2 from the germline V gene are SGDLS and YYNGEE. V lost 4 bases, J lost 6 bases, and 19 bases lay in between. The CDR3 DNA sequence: TGTGCCAGCAGCAGCCGATTGGGGGCATTCGATGGCTACACCTTC. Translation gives CASSSRLGAFDGYTF.

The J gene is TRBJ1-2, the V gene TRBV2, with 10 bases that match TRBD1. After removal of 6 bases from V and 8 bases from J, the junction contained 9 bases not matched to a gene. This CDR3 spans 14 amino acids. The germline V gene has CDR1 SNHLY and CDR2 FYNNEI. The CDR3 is CASRDWDRGLGYTF. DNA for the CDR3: TGTGCCAGCAGGGATTGGGACAGGGGACTGGGCTACACCTTC.

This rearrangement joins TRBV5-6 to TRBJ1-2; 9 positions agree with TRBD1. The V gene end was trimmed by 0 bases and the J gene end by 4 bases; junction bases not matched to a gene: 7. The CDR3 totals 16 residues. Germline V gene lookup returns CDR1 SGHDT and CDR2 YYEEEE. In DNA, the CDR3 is TGTGCCAGCAGCTTGGACAGGGGGCGCGGGAGCTATGGCTACACCTTC. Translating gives CASSLDRGRGSYGYTF.

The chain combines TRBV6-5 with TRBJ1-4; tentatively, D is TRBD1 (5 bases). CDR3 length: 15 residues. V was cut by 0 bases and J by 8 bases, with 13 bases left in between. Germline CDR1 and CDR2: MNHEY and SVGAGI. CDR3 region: CASSYSGEGGEKLFF. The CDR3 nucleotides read TGTGCCAGCAGTTACTCGGGGGAAGGAGGGGAAAAACTGTTTTTT.

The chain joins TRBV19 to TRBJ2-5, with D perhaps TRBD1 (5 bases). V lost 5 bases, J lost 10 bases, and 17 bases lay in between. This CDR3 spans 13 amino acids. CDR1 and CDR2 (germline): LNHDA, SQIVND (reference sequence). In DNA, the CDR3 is TGTGCCAGTAGTTTGAGGACACAAGGGAACCAGTACTTC. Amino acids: CASSLRTQGNQYF.

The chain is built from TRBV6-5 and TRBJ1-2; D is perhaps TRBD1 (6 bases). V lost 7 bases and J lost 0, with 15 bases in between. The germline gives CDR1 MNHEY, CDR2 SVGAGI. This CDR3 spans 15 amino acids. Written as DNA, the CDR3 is TGTGCCAGCACTTCCACAGGGCACACTAACTATGGCTACACCTTC. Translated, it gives CASTSTGHTNYGYTF.

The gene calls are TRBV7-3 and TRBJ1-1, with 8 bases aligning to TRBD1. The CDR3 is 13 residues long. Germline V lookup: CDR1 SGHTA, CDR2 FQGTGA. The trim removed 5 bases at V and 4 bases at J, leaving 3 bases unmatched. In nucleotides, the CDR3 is TGTGCCAGCAGCATTACAGGGGGCACTGAAGCTTTCTTT. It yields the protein CASSITGGTEAFF.

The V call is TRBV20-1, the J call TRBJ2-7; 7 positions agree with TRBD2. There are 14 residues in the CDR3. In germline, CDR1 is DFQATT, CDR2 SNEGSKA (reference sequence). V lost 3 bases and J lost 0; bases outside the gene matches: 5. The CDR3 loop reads CSASRASGSYEQYF. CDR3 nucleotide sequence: TGCAGTGCTAGTAGAGCTAGCGGCTCCTACGAGCAGTACTTC.